The rows below give T cell receptor beta chains drawn from one sample of a study of blood T cell repertoires in COVID-19. Using immunoSEQ multiplex PCR, the repertoire was profiled, and TCRdb retains in-frame clones only, with some absent. The profile shows some 140,000 clones, approximately 82% of them singletons. The sequenced material came from peripheral blood. Receptors were obtained from a man aged 55 to 69 who had recovered from COVID-19. Both conserved end residues are part of each CDR3. The order of the fields is clone size, V gene, J gene, D gene, CDR3 protein, CDR3 DNA. The D gene is left open where the match is weak. Some rows have no size entry. The others give once, few or many, or a class for an expanded clone.

abundance: -
v_gene: TRBV6-5
j_gene: TRBJ2-7
d_gene: TRBD1
CDR3aa: CASSASGQGSYEQYF
CDR3nt: TGTGCCAGCAGCGCATCGGGACAGGGGTCTTACGAGCAGTACTTC

abundance: -
v_gene: TRBV15
j_gene: TRBJ1-1
d_gene: TRBD1
CDR3aa: CATSRGTVGTEAFF
CDR3nt: TGTGCCACCAGCAGGGGGACAGTGGGGACTGAAGCTTTCTTT

abundance: once
v_gene: TRBV5-1
j_gene: TRBJ2-1
d_gene: TRBD1
CDR3aa: CASSIRQGRAYSYNEQFF
CDR3nt: TGCGCCAGCAGCATAAGACAGGGACGAGCCTATTCCTACAATGAGCAGTTCTTC

abundance: few
v_gene: TRBV29-1
j_gene: TRBJ1-1
d_gene: -
CDR3aa: CSVSQGPEAFF
CDR3nt: TGCAGCGTGTCTCAGGGGCCTGAAGCTTTCTTT

abundance: -
v_gene: TRBV11-1
j_gene: TRBJ1-1
d_gene: -
CDR3aa: CASSYTSQAGAFF
CDR3nt: TGTGCCAGCAGCTACACCTCACAAGCGGGAGCTTTCTTT

abundance: -
v_gene: TRBV4-2
j_gene: TRBJ2-2
d_gene: -
CDR3aa: CASGRGNTGELFF
CDR3nt: TGTGCCAGCGGGCGGGGAAACACCGGGGAGCTGTTTTTT

abundance: -
v_gene: TRBV28
j_gene: TRBJ2-1
d_gene: -
CDR3aa: CASRDTAYNEQFF
CDR3nt: TGTGCCAGCCGGGACACAGCCTACAATGAGCAGTTCTTC

abundance: -
v_gene: TRBV5-6
j_gene: TRBJ2-7
d_gene: TRBD1
CDR3aa: CASSRDSYEQYF
CDR3nt: TGTGCCAGCAGTCGGGACAGCTACGAGCAGTACTTC

abundance: -
v_gene: TRBV7-3
j_gene: TRBJ1-1
d_gene: -
CDR3aa: CASSPSSVNTEAFF
CDR3nt: TGTGCCAGCAGCCCATCAAGCGTGAACACTGAAGCTTTCTTT

abundance: once
v_gene: TRBV5-5
j_gene: TRBJ1-4
d_gene: -
CDR3aa: CASSFSGEKLFF
CDR3nt: TGTGCCAGCAGCTTCTCGGGTGAAAAACTGTTTTTT

abundance: -
v_gene: TRBV5-1
j_gene: TRBJ1-5
d_gene: -
CDR3aa: CASSLQGYSNQPQHF
CDR3nt: TGCGCCAGCAGCTTGCAGGGGTATAGCAATCAGCCCCAGCATTTT

abundance: -
v_gene: TRBV4-3
j_gene: TRBJ2-2
d_gene: -
CDR3aa: CASSQALGQRTGELFF
CDR3nt: TGCGCCAGCAGCCAAGCGTTGGGACAACGGACCGGGGAGCTGTTTTTT

abundance: many
v_gene: TRBV11-2
j_gene: TRBJ1-6
d_gene: -
CDR3aa: CASSLAWGQNSPLHF
CDR3nt: TGTGCCAGCAGCTTAGCCTGGGGGCAGAATTCACCCCTCCACTTT

abundance: -
v_gene: TRBV6-2/TRBV6-3
j_gene: TRBJ1-5
d_gene: -
CDR3aa: CASSYSWRALGQPQHF
CDR3nt: TGTGCCAGCAGTTACTCATGGCGGGCGTTGGGTCAGCCCCAGCATTTT

abundance: -
v_gene: TRBV3-1/TRBV3-2
j_gene: TRBJ1-2
d_gene: -
CDR3aa: CASSQADSSYGYTF
CDR3nt: TGTGCCAGCAGCCAAGCGGACAGCAGCTATGGCTACACCTTC

abundance: few
v_gene: TRBV11-2
j_gene: TRBJ1-1
d_gene: TRBD1
CDR3aa: CASSYRGTGGTEAFF
CDR3nt: TGTGCCAGCAGCTACCGCGGGACAGGGGGCACTGAAGCTTTCTTT

abundance: once
v_gene: TRBV23-1
j_gene: TRBJ1-1
d_gene: -
CDR3aa: CASSKEAGGMNTEAFF
CDR3nt: TGCGCCAGCAGTAAGGAGGCAGGCGGGATGAACACTGAAGCTTTCTTT

abundance: few
v_gene: TRBV5-1
j_gene: TRBJ2-2
d_gene: -
CDR3aa: CASMEDGVDTGELFF
CDR3nt: TGCGCCAGCATGGAGGACGGGGTGGACACCGGGGAGCTGTTTTTT

abundance: -
v_gene: TRBV7-2
j_gene: TRBJ1-2
d_gene: -
CDR3aa: CASSFDRNYGYTF
CDR3nt: TGTGCCAGCAGCTTTGACAGGAACTATGGCTACACCTTC

abundance: -
v_gene: TRBV19
j_gene: TRBJ2-3
d_gene: TRBD2
CDR3aa: CASSIGASGGFTDTQYF
CDR3nt: TGTGCCAGTAGTATAGGGGCTAGCGGGGGATTCACAGATACGCAGTATTTT

abundance: -
v_gene: TRBV4-2
j_gene: TRBJ2-7
d_gene: -
CDR3aa: CASGENEQYF
CDR3nt: TGTGCCAGCGGGGAGAACGAGCAGTACTTC

abundance: -
v_gene: TRBV28
j_gene: TRBJ2-1
d_gene: TRBD1
CDR3aa: CASSGQGPYNEQFF
CDR3nt: TGTGCCAGCAGTGGACAGGGACCCTACAATGAGCAGTTCTTC

abundance: -
v_gene: TRBV29-1
j_gene: TRBJ2-1
d_gene: -
CDR3aa: CSVAAANEQFF
CDR3nt: TGCAGCGTTGCAGCGGCAAATGAGCAGTTCTTC

abundance: -
v_gene: TRBV18
j_gene: TRBJ2-7
d_gene: -
CDR3aa: CASSPSQGGSYEQYF
CDR3nt: TGTGCCAGCTCACCATCGCAGGGGGGCTCCTACGAGCAGTACTTC

abundance: -
v_gene: TRBV2
j_gene: TRBJ2-7
d_gene: -
CDR3aa: CASSATANSYEQYF
CDR3nt: TGTGCCAGCAGTGCGACAGCGAACTCCTACGAGCAGTACTTC

abundance: -
v_gene: TRBV11-2
j_gene: TRBJ2-3
d_gene: TRBD2
CDR3aa: CASSSGLAYTQYF
CDR3nt: TGTGCCAGCAGCTCAGGACTAGCCTATACGCAGTATTTT

abundance: -
v_gene: TRBV3-1/TRBV3-2
j_gene: TRBJ2-2
d_gene: -
CDR3aa: CASSQENPFGGGNTGELFF
CDR3nt: TGTGCCAGCAGCCAAGAAAACCCCTTCGGAGGCGGAAACACCGGGGAGCTGTTTTTT

abundance: once
v_gene: TRBV7-6
j_gene: TRBJ2-1
d_gene: -
CDR3aa: CASSTRSSEQFF
CDR3nt: TGTGCCAGCAGTACCCGCAGTTCTGAGCAGTTCTTC

abundance: -
v_gene: TRBV12-3/TRBV12-4
j_gene: TRBJ1-1
d_gene: -
CDR3aa: CASSFGGKAFF
CDR3nt: TGTGCCAGCAGTTTTGGGGGGAAAGCTTTCTTT

abundance: -
v_gene: TRBV5-6
j_gene: TRBJ1-5
d_gene: -
CDR3aa: CASSSGAFNQPQHF
CDR3nt: TGTGCCAGCAGTTCGGGAGCGTTCAATCAGCCCCAGCATTTT

abundance: -
v_gene: TRBV30
j_gene: TRBJ1-5
d_gene: TRBD1
CDR3aa: CAWGRQGAGNQPQHF
CDR3nt: TGTGCCTGGGGACGTCAGGGGGCAGGCAATCAGCCCCAGCATTTT

abundance: -
v_gene: TRBV10-1
j_gene: TRBJ2-3
d_gene: -
CDR3aa: CASRCGTDTQYF
CDR3nt: TGCGCCAGCAGGTGCGGCACAGATACGCAGTATTTT

abundance: -
v_gene: TRBV7-8
j_gene: TRBJ2-4
d_gene: TRBD1
CDR3aa: CASSPRGTGGNIQYF
CDR3nt: TGTGCCAGCAGCCCGAGAGGGACAGGGGGGAACATTCAGTACTTC

abundance: few
v_gene: TRBV9
j_gene: TRBJ2-3
d_gene: TRBD2
CDR3aa: CASSASSGTSGIYTDTQYF
CDR3nt: TGTGCCAGCAGCGCCAGTTCCGGGACTAGCGGTATATACACAGATACGCAGTATTTT

abundance: once
v_gene: TRBV4-2
j_gene: TRBJ1-2
d_gene: TRBD1
CDR3aa: CASSRLPGGTDGYTF
CDR3nt: TGTGCCAGCAGCCGTCTTCCAGGGGGCACGGATGGCTACACCTTC

abundance: -
v_gene: TRBV14
j_gene: TRBJ1-4
d_gene: -
CDR3aa: CASSQDQGTNEKLFF
CDR3nt: TGTGCCAGCAGCCAAGATCAGGGGACTAATGAAAAACTGTTTTTT

abundance: -
v_gene: TRBV1
j_gene: TRBJ2-7
d_gene: -
CDR3aa: CTSGVAYADEQYF
CDR3nt: TGCACCAGCGGGGTAGCGTACGCCGACGAGCAGTACTTC

abundance: once
v_gene: TRBV30
j_gene: TRBJ2-2
d_gene: -
CDR3aa: CAWKRGTGELFF
CDR3nt: TGTGCCTGGAAAAGGGGCACCGGGGAGCTGTTTTTT

abundance: -
v_gene: TRBV5-8
j_gene: TRBJ2-7
d_gene: TRBD2
CDR3aa: CASSRLAGVWEQYF
CDR3nt: TGTGCCAGCAGCAGGCTAGCGGGAGTGTGGGAGCAGTACTTC

abundance: -
v_gene: TRBV5-1
j_gene: TRBJ2-5
d_gene: TRBD2
CDR3aa: CASSLSRTSGKETQYF
CDR3nt: TGCGCCAGCAGCTTGTCTAGGACTAGCGGTAAAGAGACCCAGTACTTC

abundance: -
v_gene: TRBV4-3
j_gene: TRBJ1-6
d_gene: -
CDR3aa: CASSQESEESPLHF
CDR3nt: TGCGCCAGCAGCCAAGAATCAGAGGAATCACCCCTCCACTTT